The 6 T cell receptor beta chains below come from one sample, sequenced in a study of human T cells and chemical hapten exposure. From the RACE reads, TCRdb called clonotypes with MiXCR, one entry per CDR3 protein. The data contain approximately 340,000 distinct CDR3 sequences, around 7% of them singletons. This sample's time point: patch test 1, 2 weeks after DPC sensitization. Treatment specified: therapeutic diphenylcyclopropenone sensitization with weekly scalp DPC. The sample in question was whole blood, obtained in connection with sensitization to the hapten diphenylcyclopropenone (DPC). The receptors derive from a woman between 18 and 29 years old with alopecia areata. Some clones in this sample may be carry-over from other donors' samples.

This clonotype has a count of ten or more. The rearrangement joins TRBV6-6 to TRBJ1-1; 9 positions match TRBD1. CDR1 is MNHNY, CDR2 SVGAGI, per germline (reference sequence). This CDR3 is 16 amino acids long. V was clipped by 4 bases and J by 4 bases; unmatched bases: 10. The CDR3 reads CASSSGTGRLSTEAFF. CDR3 nucleotides: TGTGCCAGCAGTTCCGGGACAGGGAGGTTGAGCACTGAAGCTTTCTTT.

This clonotype was seen a handful of times. This chain uses TRBV28 with TRBJ2-3; the D gene is possibly TRBD2 (6 bases). V was trimmed by 5 bases and J by 8 bases, leaving 20 bases between them. There are 15 residues in the CDR3. Germline CDR1 and CDR2: MDHEN and SYDVKM. The CDR3 bases are TGTGCCAGCAGTAGCCCCGGAGAGGAGGGTGGTACGCAGTATTTT. Its protein is CASSSPGEEGGTQYF.

This clonotype has at least ten counts. The rearrangement links TRBV18 to TRBJ2-7, with a tentative D call TRBD2 (6 bases). The CDR3 has 14 amino acids. V was shortened by 5 bases and J by 3 bases, with 14 bases between the two germline ends. Germline V CDR1 and CDR2: KGHSH, LQKENI. CDR3 nucleotide sequence: TGTGCCAGCTCAGGATGGGGAGGCAGCTACGAGCAGTACTTC. Amino acid sequence: CASSGWGGSYEQYF. The whole variable domain, remainder taken from reference TRBV18 and TRBJ2-7, is NAGVMQNPRHLVRRRGQEARLRCSPMKGHSHVYWYRQLPEEGLKFMVYLQKENIIDESGMPKERFSAEFPKEGPSILRIQQVVRGDSAAYFCASSGWGGSYEQYFGPGTRLTVT.

V is TRBV3-1 and J is TRBJ2-7, with 12 positions matching TRBD2. The length of the CDR3 is 17 residues. V trimming: 3 bases; J trimming: 0 bases; junction bases outside the gene matches: 6. Per germline, CDR1 LGHDT and CDR2 YNNKEL (reference sequence). Here the CDR3 DNA reads TGTGCCAGCAGCCACCACGGACTAGCGGGGAGCTCCTACGAGCAGTACTTC. Translating gives CASSHHGLAGSSYEQYF.

The V call is TRBV4-3, the J call TRBJ1-2; 7 nucleotides match TRBD1. The CDR3 has 15 amino acids. Trimming at V came to 4 bases and at J to 4 bases, leaving 9 bases not matched to a gene. Germline V lookup: CDR1 LGHNA, CDR2 YSLEER. CDR3 loop: CASSPRGEGAYGYTF. The CDR3, as DNA: TGCGCCAGCAGCCCGCGTGGGGAGGGGGCCTATGGCTACACCTTC.

A few counts support this clonotype. This chain links TRBV29-1 with TRBJ2-2; D gene uncertain. Trimming left V 4 bases short and J 3 bases short, with 6 bases between. CDR3 length: 12 residues. Germline loops: CDR1 SQVTM, CDR2 ANQGSEA. In nucleotides, the CDR3 is TGCAGCGTTGTTAGGTACACCGGGGAGCTGTTTTTT. It is translated as CSVVRYTGELFF.